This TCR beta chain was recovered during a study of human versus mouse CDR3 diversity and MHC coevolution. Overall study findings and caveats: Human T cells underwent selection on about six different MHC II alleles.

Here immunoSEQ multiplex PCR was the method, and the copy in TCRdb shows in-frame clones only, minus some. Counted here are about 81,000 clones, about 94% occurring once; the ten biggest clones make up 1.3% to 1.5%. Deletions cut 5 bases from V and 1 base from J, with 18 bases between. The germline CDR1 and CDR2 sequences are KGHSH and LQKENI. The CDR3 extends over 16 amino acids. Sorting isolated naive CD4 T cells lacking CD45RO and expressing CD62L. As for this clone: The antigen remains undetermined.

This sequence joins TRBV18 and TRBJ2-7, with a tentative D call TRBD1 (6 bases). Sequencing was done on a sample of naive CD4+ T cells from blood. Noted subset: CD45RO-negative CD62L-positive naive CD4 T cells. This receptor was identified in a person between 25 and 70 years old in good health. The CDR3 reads CASSAMGAPGSYEQYF. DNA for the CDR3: TGTGCCAGCTCAGCGATGGGGGCGCCTGGATCCTACGAGCAGTACTTC.